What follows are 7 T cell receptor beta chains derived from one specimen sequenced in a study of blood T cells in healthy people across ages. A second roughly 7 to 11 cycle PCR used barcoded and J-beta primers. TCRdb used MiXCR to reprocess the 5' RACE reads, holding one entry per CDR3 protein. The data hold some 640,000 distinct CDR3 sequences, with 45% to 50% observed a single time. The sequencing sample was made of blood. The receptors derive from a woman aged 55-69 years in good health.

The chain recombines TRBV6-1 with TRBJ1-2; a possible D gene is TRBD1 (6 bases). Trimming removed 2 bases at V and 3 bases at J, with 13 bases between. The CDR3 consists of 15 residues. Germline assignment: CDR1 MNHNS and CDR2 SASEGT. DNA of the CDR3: TGTGCCAGCAGTGAATTTGGGGGCGAAGACTATGGCTACACCTTC. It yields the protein CASSEFGGEDYGYTF.

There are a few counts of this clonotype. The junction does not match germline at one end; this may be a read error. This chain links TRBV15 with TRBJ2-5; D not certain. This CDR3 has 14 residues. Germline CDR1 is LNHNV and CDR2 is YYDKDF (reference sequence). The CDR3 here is CATSGDRAVETQYF. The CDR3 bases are TGTGCCACCAGCGGAGACCGGGCGGTTGAGACCCAGTACTTC.

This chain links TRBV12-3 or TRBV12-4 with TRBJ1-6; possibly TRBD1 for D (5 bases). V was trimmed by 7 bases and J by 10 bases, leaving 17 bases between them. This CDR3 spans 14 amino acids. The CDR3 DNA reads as TGTGCCAGCACCAAAGGGACCATGAGGTCACCCCTCCACTTT. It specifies CASTKGTMRSPLHF.

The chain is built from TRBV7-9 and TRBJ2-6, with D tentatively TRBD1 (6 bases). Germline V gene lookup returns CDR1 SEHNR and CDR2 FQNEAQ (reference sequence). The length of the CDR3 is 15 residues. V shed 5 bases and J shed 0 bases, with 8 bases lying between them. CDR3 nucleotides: TGTGCCAGCAGCCGACAGGTCTCTGGGGCCAACGTCCTGACTTTC. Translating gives CASSRQVSGANVLTF.

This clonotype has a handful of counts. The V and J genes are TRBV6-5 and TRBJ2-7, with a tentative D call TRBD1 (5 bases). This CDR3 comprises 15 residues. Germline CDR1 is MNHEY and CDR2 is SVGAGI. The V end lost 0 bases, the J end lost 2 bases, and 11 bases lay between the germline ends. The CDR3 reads CASSYSWSGPYEQYF. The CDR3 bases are TGTGCCAGCAGTTACTCGTGGTCAGGGCCCTACGAGCAGTACTTC.

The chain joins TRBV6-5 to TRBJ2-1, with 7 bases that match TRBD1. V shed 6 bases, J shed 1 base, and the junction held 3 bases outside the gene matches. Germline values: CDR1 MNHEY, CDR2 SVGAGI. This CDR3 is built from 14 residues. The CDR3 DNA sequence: TGTGCCAGCAGAGGACAGGCATCCTACAATGAGCAGTTCTTC. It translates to CASRGQASYNEQFF.

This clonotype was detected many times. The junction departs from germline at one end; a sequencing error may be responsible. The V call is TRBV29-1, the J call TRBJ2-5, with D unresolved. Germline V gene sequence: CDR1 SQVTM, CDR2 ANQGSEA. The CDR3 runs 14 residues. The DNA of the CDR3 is TGCAGCGTTAAAGAGCACTCCGGTTGGGAGACCCAGTACTTC. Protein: CSVKEHSGWETQYF.